The 32 T cell receptor beta chains reported below all come from one sample, sequenced in a study of cytomegalovirus exposure and HLA in healthy donors. Primers for the PCR totalled 60 Vbeta and 13 Jbeta. Repertoires were generated with immunoSEQ multiplex PCR, while TCRdb's copy carries only in-frame clones and drops some. Of some 180,000 clones listed, 78% are singletons. The sequencing sample was made of PBMCs. Every receptor here comes from a female donor in good health and CMV-seronegative.

This sequence joins TRBV5-4 and TRBJ2-3; the match to TRBD2 covers 10 bases. V dropped 2 bases and J dropped 2; count of bases not matched to a gene: 5. The CDR3 loop spans 16 amino acids. Germline CDR1 SGHNT, CDR2 YYREEE (reference sequence). As DNA, the CDR3 is TGTGCCAGCAGCTTTCGACTAGCGGGCACCACAGATACGCAGTATTTT. This sequence encodes CASSFRLAGTTDTQYF.

The chain employs TRBV9 and TRBJ1-3; D gene ambiguous. Germline V gene sequence: CDR1 SGDLS, CDR2 YYNGEE. V was clipped by 4 bases and J by 0 bases, with 5 bases between them. The CDR3 covers 13 residues. The CDR3 bases are TGTGCCAGCAGCCCTTACTCTGGAAACACCATATATTTT. Translation: CASSPYSGNTIYF.

The V and J genes are TRBV11-2 and TRBJ1-1, with 7 positions matching TRBD1. The CDR3 has 13 residues. V was clipped by 4 bases and J by 7 bases; unmatched bases: 6. CDR1 and CDR2 (germline): SGHAT, FQNNGV. The CDR3: CASSSRDRREAFF. For the CDR3, the DNA is TGTGCCAGCAGCTCCCGGGACAGACGTGAAGCTTTCTTT.

J is TRBJ2-3 and V is TRBV7-3; possible D gene TRBD2, 5 bases. The V end was cut by 5 bases, the J end by 5 bases, with 17 bases between. Germline V CDR1 and CDR2: SGHTA, FQGTGA. The CDR3 spans 15 residues. DNA of the CDR3: TGTGCCAGCAGCCCATTAGCGAGTGGTTTAGATACGCAGTATTTT. Translation: CASSPLASGLDTQYF.

The genes are TRBV30 and TRBJ2-3; 9 bases are a match to TRBD2. V shed 4 bases, J shed 5 bases, and the junction held 4 bases outside the gene matches. The V gene's germline CDR1 is GTSNPN and CDR2 SVGIG (reference sequence). The CDR3 contains 13 residues. The CDR3 DNA reads TGTGCCTGGACTAGCGGGAATCGAGATACGCAGTATTTT. The encoded protein is CAWTSGNRDTQYF.

This clone showed up just once. The CDR3 DNA sequence: TGTGCCAGCAGCTCTCACCCCGGGGAGGTATACGAGCAGTACTTC. It translates to CASSSHPGEVYEQYF. V usage is TRBV7-3 and J usage is TRBJ2-7; possible D gene TRBD2, 6 bases. Trimming left V 4 bases short and J 4 bases short, with 17 bases between. In germline, CDR1 is SGHTA, CDR2 FQGTGA. This CDR3 has 15 amino acids.

This sequence joins TRBV5-5 and TRBJ2-7; 14 nucleotides match TRBD2. Losses at the gene ends were 0 bases for V and 13 bases for J; bases not matched to a gene: 3. CDR3 length: 13 amino acids. Per germline, CDR1 SGHKS and CDR2 YYEKEE (reference sequence). The CDR3 DNA is TGTGCCAGCAGCTTGGGACTAGCGGGGGGGAGTTACTTC. It yields the protein CASSLGLAGGSYF.

The CDR3 nucleotides read TGCGCCAGCGCCCCCATGGCGGGAATACAAGAGACCCAGTACTTC. It encodes CASAPMAGIQETQYF. V and J are TRBV5-1 and TRBJ2-5; D might be TRBD2 (6 bases). Germline V lookup: CDR1 SGHRS, CDR2 YFSETQ. The germline V and J ends were trimmed by 7 bases and 2 bases, with 18 bases remaining between them. The CDR3 is 15 residues long. The complete variable domain, with remaining parts taken from reference TRBV5-1 and TRBJ2-5, reads KAGVTQTPRYLIKTRGQQVTLSCSPISGHRSVSWYQQTPGQGLQFLFEYFSETQRNKGNFPGRFSGRQFSNSRSEMNVSTLELGDSALYLCASAPMAGIQETQYFGPGTRLLVL.

The V and J genes are TRBV7-8 and TRBJ2-5; D is possibly TRBD1 (5 bases). The J call may be incorrect, as the DNA end agrees better with TRBJ2-7. Germline V gene sequence: CDR1 SGHVS, CDR2 FQNEAQ. The CDR3 has 17 amino acids. This chain's CDR3 is CASSLRSGRVGSYEQYF. DNA for the CDR3: TGTGCCAGCAGCTTAAGGTCTGGCAGGGTGGGATCCTACGAGCAGTACTTC.

The table lists this clone with a few counts. This chain connects TRBV5-6 to TRBJ1-2; D not certain. Trimming stripped 4 bases from V and 4 bases from J, with 14 bases between. Germline V gene data show CDR1 as SGHDT and CDR2 as YYEEEE. The CDR3 runs to 14 residues. In nucleotides, the CDR3 is TGTGCCAGCAGCCGGACGGGAGAGGCCTATGGCTACACCTTC. Translated: CASSRTGEAYGYTF.

The chain combines TRBV18 with TRBJ1-1; D unresolved. Germline V gene data show CDR1 as KGHSH and CDR2 as LQKENI. Trimming pared 1 base from V and 11 bases from J, leaving 17 bases between. The CDR3 has 14 residues. Written as DNA, the CDR3 is TGTGCCAGCTCACCACGAGGCGAGGGCGCGGGGGCTTTCTTT. As protein: CASSPRGEGAGAFF.

The gene calls are TRBV11-3 and TRBJ2-1; 7 nucleotides align to TRBD1. CDR1 and CDR2 (germline): SGHNT, YENEEA. The CDR3 loop spans 15 amino acids. V was pared by 5 bases and J by 4 bases, with 8 bases of the junction left unmatched. DNA of the CDR3: TGTGCCAGCAGCCCAACAGGGGCACGATACAATGAGCAGTTCTTC. Translation: CASSPTGARYNEQFF.

V gene TRBV6-6 combines with J gene TRBJ1-2; D gene uncertain. V was cut by 7 bases and J by 4 bases, with 13 bases left in between. This CDR3 is 13 amino acids long. From germline, CDR1 is MNHNY and CDR2 SVGAGI (reference sequence). The CDR3 DNA reads TGTGCCAGCACACGGGATCCCTCCTATGGCTACACCTTC. Residues: CASTRDPSYGYTF.

The chain employs TRBV5-1 and TRBJ2-2; TRBD1 is a possible D gene (6 bases). CDR1 is SGHRS and CDR2 is YFSETQ in the germline V gene. This CDR3 spans 15 amino acids. Trimming removed 0 bases at V and 2 bases at J, with 8 bases between. CDR3 sequence reads: CASSLEQGNTGELFF. The CDR3, as DNA: TGCGCCAGCAGCTTGGAACAGGGAAACACCGGGGAGCTGTTTTTT.

V and J are TRBV7-2 and TRBJ2-2, with TRBD2 matching over 11 bases. Germline CDR1 and CDR2: SGHTA and FQGNSA. The length of the CDR3 is 16 residues. The V and J ends lost 8 bases and 6 bases, in that order; junction bases with no gene match: 11. This CDR3 reads CASGVAGGPRPGELFF. DNA of the CDR3: TGTGCCAGCGGGGTAGCGGGAGGGCCTAGGCCCGGGGAGCTGTTTTTT.

V is TRBV23-1 and J is TRBJ2-7; D is undetermined. TRBV23-1 carries the ORF label, with uncertain function. Trimming cost V 1 base and J 0 bases, with 19 bases left between them. CDR3 length: 18 amino acids. CDR3 region: CASSQFGWCGGNSYEQYF. The CDR3 bases are TGCGCCAGCAGTCAATTCGGTTGGTGTGGCGGAAACTCCTACGAGCAGTACTTC.

On this clone itself: Sequence at one end of the junction differs from germline and may be a read error. V and J are TRBV7-9 and TRBJ1-4, with D tentatively TRBD1 (6 bases). Germline CDR1 reads SEHNR; CDR2 reads FQNEAQ (reference sequence). This CDR3 is built from 16 residues. The CDR3 region is CSSSLRGSIANEKLFF. CDR3 in DNA: TGTTCCAGCAGCCTCAGGGGTTCAATTGCTAATGAAAAACTGTTTTTT.

This chain joins TRBV15 and TRBJ1-5, with D possibly matching TRBD1 (6 bases). The CDR3 totals 14 residues. CDR1 and CDR2 (germline): LNHNV, YYDKDF (reference sequence). V shed 3 bases and J shed 6 bases, with 12 bases lying between them. The CDR3 sequence is CATSSIQGPQPQHF. In nucleotides, the CDR3 is TGTGCCACCAGCAGCATCCAGGGGCCTCAGCCCCAGCATTTT.

The chain has TRBV7-3 and TRBJ2-3, with 8 bases fitting TRBD2. The CDR3 has 15 residues. Germline V gene data show CDR1 as SGHTA and CDR2 as FQGTGA. V lost 4 bases and J lost 3; bases outside the gene matches: 6. The CDR3 DNA follows: TGTGCCAGCAGCTCGACGGGGGGGCCGACAGATACGCAGTATTTT. Residues: CASSSTGGPTDTQYF.

V gene TRBV28 combines with J gene TRBJ2-5; the match to TRBD1 covers 8 bases. The CDR3 has 16 amino acids. In germline, CDR1 is MDHEN, CDR2 SYDVKM. Trimming removed 5 bases from V and 5 bases from J; junction bases left unmatched: 13. This CDR3 reads CASSPARGRGRETQYF. CDR3 DNA: TGTGCCAGCAGTCCCGCTAGGGGCAGGGGGCGCGAGACCCAGTACTTC.

This rearrangement joins TRBV6-1 to TRBJ2-1, with D tentatively TRBD2 (6 bases). The V and J ends lost 6 bases and 0 bases respectively, with 12 bases between them. The CDR3 totals 15 residues. Germline V gives CDR1 MNHNS, CDR2 SASEGT. The CDR3, as DNA: TGTGCCAGCAGAGTAGCGGCAAGCTCCTACAATGAGCAGTTCTTC. Its protein product is CASRVAASSYNEQFF.

The chain employs TRBV28 and TRBJ2-6, with D perhaps matching TRBD1 (6 bases). Trimming removed 5 bases from V and 0 bases from J, with 11 bases in between. There are 16 residues in the CDR3. The germline CDR1 and CDR2 sequences are MDHEN and SYDVKM. The CDR3 sequence is CASSTYRDSGANVLTF. CDR3 bases: TGTGCCAGCAGTACTTACAGGGACTCTGGGGCCAACGTCCTGACTTTC.

The chain uses TRBV5-1 and TRBJ2-7; D is perhaps TRBD1 (5 bases). Germline CDR1 and CDR2: SGHRS and YFSETQ. CDR3 length: 15 residues. V dropped 1 base and J dropped 3 bases, with 14 bases sitting between them. This CDR3 reads CASSLSQGLYYEQYF. The CDR3 DNA reads as TGCGCCAGCAGCTTGTCCCAGGGCCTGTACTACGAGCAGTACTTC.

This clone was counted a single time. V and J are TRBV7-8 and TRBJ1-1; D is ambiguous. V lost 1 base to trimming and J lost 0 bases, with 9 bases between them. Germline V CDR1 and CDR2: SGHVS, FQNEAQ. CDR3 size: 15 residues. The CDR3 DNA sequence: TGTGCCAGCAGCTTAGTTGAACTAATGAACACTGAAGCTTTCTTT. Protein sequence: CASSLVELMNTEAFF.

The rearrangement uses TRBV7-3 and TRBJ2-5, with 12 bases matching TRBD2. Germline loops: CDR1 SGHTA, CDR2 FQGTGA. The V and J ends lost 6 bases and 5 bases, in that order; junction bases with no gene match: 7. The CDR3 has 15 residues. CDR3 residues: CASSPSGGGLETQYF. CDR3 DNA sequence: TGTGCCAGCAGTCCTAGCGGGGGGGGGTTGGAGACCCAGTACTTC. Full variable domain (missing parts from reference TRBV7-3 and TRBJ2-5): GAGVSQTPSNKVTEKGKYVELRCDPISGHTALYWYRQSLGQGPEFLIYFQGTGAADDSGLPNDRFFAVRPEGSVSTLKIQRTERGDSAVYLCASSPSGGGLETQYFGPGTRLLVL.

V usage is TRBV2 and J usage is TRBJ1-2; D is uncertain. Trimming removed 8 bases from V and 4 bases from J, with 8 bases in between. The CDR3 totals 11 residues. CDR1 is SNHLY, CDR2 FYNNEI, per germline. The CDR3 DNA sequence: TGTGCCAGCGCTTTTAGCTATGGCTACACCTTC. Translated, it gives CASAFSYGYTF. Together with reference TRBV2 and TRBJ1-2, the CDR3 gives the full variable domain: EPEVTQTPSHQVTQMGQEVILRCVPISNHLYFYWYRQILGQKVEFLVSFYNNEISEKSEIFDDQFSVERPDGSNFTLKIRSTKLEDSAMYFCASAFSYGYTFGSGTRLTVV.

The chain couples TRBV5-4 to TRBJ2-5; 10 nucleotides line up with TRBD2. The length of the CDR3 is 15 residues. Per the germline V gene, CDR1 is SGHNT and CDR2 is YYREEE (reference sequence). With 2 bases clipped from V and 5 bases from J, the junction kept 6 bases outside the gene matches. Here the CDR3 reads CASSFASGSDETQYF. For the CDR3, the DNA is TGTGCCAGCAGCTTCGCTAGCGGGAGTGATGAGACCCAGTACTTC.

The DNA for the CDR3 is TGTGCCAGCATTCTATCCCCGGGCGGGGGAAGGGGCAATCAGCCCCAGCATTTT. Its protein is CASILSPGGGRGNQPQHF. This sequence joins TRBV28 and TRBJ1-5, with D perhaps TRBD1 (5 bases). There are 18 residues in the CDR3. Germline V gene data show CDR1 as MDHEN and CDR2 as SYDVKM. V lost 7 bases and J lost 2, with 24 bases in between. Full variable domain (remainder filled in from reference TRBV28 and TRBJ1-5): DVKVTQSSRYLVKRTGEKVFLECVQDMDHENMFWYRQDPGLGLRLIYFSYDVKMKEKGDIPEGYSVSREKKERFSLILESASTNQTSMYLCASILSPGGGRGNQPQHFGDGTRLSIL.

This chain connects TRBV7-8 to TRBJ1-5, with no clear D. V lost 5 bases and J lost 3, with 8 bases in between. The germline V gene has CDR1 SGHVS and CDR2 FQNEAQ. The CDR3 runs to 13 residues. The CDR3 protein is CASSPRPNQPQHF. The DNA for the CDR3 is TGTGCCAGCAGCCCTAGACCCAATCAGCCCCAGCATTTT.

The chain is built from TRBV25-1 and TRBJ2-3; D is perhaps TRBD1 (5 bases). Looked up from germline, CDR1 is MGHDK and CDR2 is SYGVNS. The CDR3 sequence is 12 residues long. V was trimmed by 4 bases and J by 9 bases, leaving 11 bases between them. The CDR3 here is CASSGTGPTQYF. The CDR3 DNA reads TGTGCCAGCAGTGGCACAGGACCAACGCAGTATTTT.

V usage is TRBV5-6 and J usage is TRBJ1-1; D possibly corresponds to TRBD1 (6 bases). Germline CDR1 SGHDT, CDR2 YYEEEE. V lost 2 bases and J 11 bases, leaving 13 bases between the germline ends. There are 12 residues in the CDR3. CDR3 nucleotide sequence: TGTGCCAGCAGCTTAATCCGGGGGGCGGCTTTCTTT. Amino acid sequence: CASSLIRGAAFF.

The chain joins TRBV4-2 to TRBJ1-2; 9 nucleotides agree with TRBD1. V lost 0 bases and J lost 8; bases outside the gene matches: 10. Per the germline V gene, CDR1 is LGHNA and CDR2 is YNFKEQ. CDR3 length equals 16 residues. As DNA, the CDR3 is TGTGCCAGCAGCCAAGATCCGCGACAGGGGGGTGTAGGCTACACCTTC. Encoded protein: CASSQDPRQGGVGYTF.